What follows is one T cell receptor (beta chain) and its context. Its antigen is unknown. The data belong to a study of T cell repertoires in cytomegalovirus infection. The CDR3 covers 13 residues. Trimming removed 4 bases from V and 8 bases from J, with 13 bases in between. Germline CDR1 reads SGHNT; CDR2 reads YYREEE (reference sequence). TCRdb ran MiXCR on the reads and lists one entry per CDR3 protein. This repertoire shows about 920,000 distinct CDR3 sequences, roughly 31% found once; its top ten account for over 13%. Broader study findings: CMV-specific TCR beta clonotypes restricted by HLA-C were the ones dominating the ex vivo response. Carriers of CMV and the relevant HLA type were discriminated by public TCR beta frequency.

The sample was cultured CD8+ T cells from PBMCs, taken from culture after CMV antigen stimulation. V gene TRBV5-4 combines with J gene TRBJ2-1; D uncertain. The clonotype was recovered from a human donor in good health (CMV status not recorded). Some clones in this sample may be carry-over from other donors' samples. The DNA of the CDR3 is TGTGCCAGCAGCGGCCGGAGCCCCCATGAGCAGTTCTTC. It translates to CASSGRSPHEQFF.